Below, 5 T cell receptor beta chains from the same sample are listed, as sequenced in a study of shared clonotypes between healthy human individuals. The data were produced by immunoSEQ multiplex PCR, yet TCRdb's version contains in-frame clones alone and is incomplete. The sample yields 550,000 to 800,000 clones, 74% seen once. Sequencing was performed on memory CD4+ T cells sorted from blood. Sample subset: CD45RA-negative fraction. These receptors were collected from a woman younger than 45 in good health.

The CDR3 is CSARNGNTIYF. Here the CDR3 DNA reads TGCAGTGCTAGAAACGGGAACACCATATATTTT. The J gene is TRBJ1-3, the V gene TRBV20-1, with no clear D. V was pared by 2 bases and J by 7 bases, with 6 bases between. Germline V gene sequence: CDR1 DFQATT, CDR2 SNEGSKA (reference sequence). The CDR3 totals 11 residues.

This chain connects TRBV6-5 to TRBJ2-5; D remains unclear. Germline CDR1 reads MNHEY; CDR2 reads SVGAGI. The CDR3 runs to 12 residues. Trimming removed 2 bases from V and 14 bases from J, with 15 bases in between. The CDR3 nucleotides are TGTGCCAGCAGTTACAGGAGAGAAGCTCCTTACTTC. It yields the protein CASSYRREAPYF.

The V and J genes are TRBV5-1 and TRBJ2-1; 7 bases align to TRBD2. J lost 6 bases, V lost 2 bases, and 8 bases had no gene match. CDR3 length: 15 residues. Germline CDR1 SGHRS, CDR2 YFSETQ. In DNA, the CDR3 is TGCGCCAGCAGCTTTCCGACTAGCCGTCTCAATGAGCAGTTCTTC. This gives the protein CASSFPTSRLNEQFF.

The chain has TRBV2 and TRBJ2-1; TRBD1 matches 8 bases. The germline V gene has CDR1 SNHLY and CDR2 FYNNEI. The J segment lost 12 bases and the V segment lost 7 bases, leaving 20 bases of the junction unmatched. This CDR3 region has 16 residues. The CDR3 region has the DNA TGTGCCAGCACCCTCCAGGGAACAGGGGGGCACCTTGGGCAGTTCTTC. It yields the protein CASTLQGTGGHLGQFF.

This clone was recorded once. The V gene is TRBV21-1, the J gene TRBJ2-1; the DNA was not used to check the table's D call, TRBD1. TRBV21-1 has pseudogene status. This CDR3 is built from 13 residues. CDR3 residues: CASSKWGGNEQFF. CDR3 sequence (DNA): TGTGCCAGCAGCAAATGGGGCGGAAATGAGCAGTTCTTC.